What follows are 15 T cell receptor beta chains derived from one specimen sequenced in a study of monozygotic twins with inflammatory bowel disease. TCRdb reanalyzed the 5' RACE reads, giving one entry per CDR3 protein sequence and no DNA. Its clone listing holds roughly 200,000 distinct CDR3 sequences. Material: blood. Receptor source: a human donor with ulcerative colitis or Crohn's disease, or a healthy co-twin of an affected twin (not recorded which).

The V gene is TRBV5-1, the J gene TRBJ2-7; TCRdb's assignment of TRBD1 cannot be checked, as there is no DNA. Germline V lookup: CDR1 SGHRS, CDR2 YFSETQ. This CDR3 spans 14 amino acids. CDR3 amino acids: CASRGTGGIYEQYF.

This rearrangement joins TRBV3-1 to TRBJ2-1. Germline assignment: CDR1 LGHDT and CDR2 YNNKEL (reference sequence). CDR3 size: 15 residues. The chain's CDR3 is CASSHLKLSYNEQFF.

The genes are TRBV5-1 and TRBJ2-3; TCRdb's D gene call, TRBD2, goes unchecked for lack of DNA. This CDR3 region has 16 residues. Germline CDR1 is SGHRS and CDR2 is YFSETQ. The CDR3 protein is CASSLEGPRGADTQYF.

The V call is TRBV4-2, the J call TRBJ2-7; as DNA is missing, the TRBD2 call by TCRdb cannot be tested. Germline assignment: CDR1 LGHNA and CDR2 YNFKEQ. The CDR3 has 18 amino acids. CDR3 residues: CASSQIHPKSGETYEQYF.

V usage is TRBV12-3 or TRBV12-4 and J usage is TRBJ1-6. This CDR3 comprises 16 residues. The CDR3 reads CASSFYGGAYNSPLHF.

The rearrangement joins TRBV13 to TRBJ1-1; checking the TCRdb D call of TRBD1 is not possible without DNA. The germline gives CDR1 PRHDT, CDR2 FYEKMQ (reference sequence). The CDR3 is made up of 16 amino acids. CDR3 sequence: CASSRRHRGANTEAFF.

The chain uses TRBV11-2 and TRBJ2-6; TCRdb's D call of TRBD1 is untestable without DNA. Germline V gene lookup returns CDR1 SGHAT and CDR2 FQNNGV. This CDR3 is 18 amino acids long. CDR3 sequence: CASSYRWDGFSGANVLTF. The full variable domain, its missing parts supplied by reference TRBV11-2 and TRBJ2-6, is EAGVAQSPRYKIIEKRQSVAFWCNPISGHATLYWYQQILGQGPKLLIQFQNNGVVDDSQLPKDRFSAERLKGVDSTLKIQPAKLEDSAVYLCASSYRWDGFSGANVLTFGAGSRLTVL.

The chain combines TRBV12-3 or TRBV12-4 with TRBJ2-3; TCRdb's D call, TRBD2, is unchecked because there is no DNA. The CDR3 is 15 amino acids. Here the CDR3 reads CASSLAGRGAGTQYF.

The CDR3 region is CASSSEGSGGTQYF. The chain joins TRBV5-1 to TRBJ2-5; TCRdb lists TRBD2, though no DNA is available to test this call. The CDR3 covers 14 residues. CDR1 and CDR2 from the germline V gene are SGHRS and YFSETQ.

This chain links TRBV28 with TRBJ2-2; there is no DNA to check the TCRdb D call of TRBD1. In germline, CDR1 is MDHEN, CDR2 SYDVKM. The CDR3 spans 14 residues. The CDR3 region is CASRGRGYSGELFF.

This chain uses TRBV15 with TRBJ2-7; the TCRdb D gene call, TRBD1, has no DNA to confirm it. This CDR3 is 17 amino acids long. CDR1 is LNHNV, CDR2 YYDKDF, per germline (reference sequence). This chain's CDR3 is CATSRASWDGITYEQYF.

The chain joins TRBV20-1 to TRBJ1-5. CDR3 length: 13 amino acids. Germline CDR1 reads DFQATT; CDR2 reads SNEGSKA (reference sequence). The chain's CDR3 is CSARDRNNQPQHF.

This chain joins TRBV14 and TRBJ2-1; TCRdb indicates TRBD2, and absent DNA this call remains unverified. The CDR3 has 13 residues. Germline V gene sequence: CDR1 SGHDN, CDR2 FVKESK. Here the CDR3 reads CASSPYSGIEQFF.

The rearrangement uses TRBV6-1 and TRBJ1-2; TCRdb names TRBD1, which stays unverified in the absence of DNA. The CDR3 contains 15 residues. Germline V gene data show CDR1 as MNHNS and CDR2 as SASEGT. CDR3 protein: CASSPDSRPNYGYTF.

The J gene is TRBJ1-1, the V gene TRBV7-9; checking the TCRdb D call of TRBD1 is not possible without DNA. CDR1 SEHNR and CDR2 FQNEAQ come from the germline V gene (reference sequence). The length of the CDR3 is 16 residues. CDR3 residues: CASSPKPGQGGTEAFF. Full variable domain (outside the CDR3, taken from reference TRBV7-9 and TRBJ1-1): DTGVSQNPRHKITKRGQNVTFRCDPISEHNRLYWYRQTLGQGPEFLTYFQNEAQLEKSRLLSDRFSAERPKGSFSTLEIQRTEQGDSAMYLCASSPKPGQGGTEAFFGQGTRLTVV.